This T cell receptor beta chain was captured in a study of CD8+ T cells in alopecia areata. Points from the study as a whole: Among patients, TCR sharing was less clear than in mice, a difference possibly due in part to HLA diversity in the patient population. Tofacitinib significantly reduced both scalp clonality and expanded CD8+ clones among the top 100. Alphabeta T cells residing in normal skin are also sequenced in scalp samples.

This clone was seen a few times. Its antigen remains unidentified. This CDR3 has 13 amino acids. Germline V gene lookup returns CDR1 MNHEY and CDR2 SMNVEV (reference sequence). The V segment lost 4 bases and the J segment 5 bases; nucleotides outside the gene matches: 5. cDNA reverse transcribed from extracted RNA served as the sequencing template. The method was immunoSEQ multiplex PCR; TCRdb's version includes in-frame clones alone and lacks a portion of them. The sample consists of some 180,000 clones, about 51% of them appearing once. As for treatment: oral pan-JAK inhibitor, 5-10 mg twice daily. Lesional scalp punch biopsies and peripheral blood came from alopecia areata patients.

The specimen comprised CD8+ T cells sorted from blood, sampled between weeks 51 and 52, from a patient treated with tofacitinib. The TCR originated in a human donor with alopecia areata. V usage is TRBV27 and J usage is TRBJ2-7; 7 bases map to TRBD2. This CDR3 reads CASSSREGHEQYF. In DNA form, the CDR3 reads TGTGCCAGCAGTTCCAGGGAGGGCCACGAGCAGTACTTC.